The clone carrying this T cell receptor beta chain was found a few times. Antigen unknown. CDR1 and CDR2 (germline): MGHRA, YSYEKL. This CDR3 comprises 15 residues. J gave up 3 bases and V 2 bases, and 2 bases lay outside the gene matches. The data are from a study of cytomegalovirus exposure and HLA in healthy donors. Study background: HLA-typed donors were the source of around 77 million unique TCRs held in an early data release.

Broader study findings: Previously analyzed data showed that most TCR beta V segments were productive at a frequency of about 87% or about 30%. For TCR beta chains, V- and J-gene trimming was later linked to a missense DCLRE1C variant.

PCR employed 60 Vbeta and 13 Jbeta primers. Sequenced by immunoSEQ multiplex PCR; TCRdb stores in-frame clones only, minus some. The top ten hold 6.5% of the sample, which has 200,000 or so clones, 82% seen once. The chain uses TRBV4-1 and TRBJ1-4, with 8 bases identical to TRBD1. The TCR comes from a woman aged 45-59 years in good health and CMV-seropositive. Specimen: PBMCs. DNA of the CDR3: TGCGCCAGCAGCCAATCGACAGGGGCTAATGAAAAACTGTTTTTT. Translated: CASSQSTGANEKLFF.